This TCR beta chain was recovered during a study of T cell repertoires in cytomegalovirus infection. The germline V and J ends were trimmed by 4 bases and 6 bases, with 20 bases remaining between them. CDR3 length equals 16 residues. Germline loops: CDR1 MGHRA, CDR2 YSYEKL. Concerning this clonotype itself: The antigen remains undetermined.

TCRdb re-called the reads with MiXCR, one entry per CDR3 protein. The sample holds 54,000 or so distinct CDR3 sequences, about 33% seen once. The chain is built from TRBV4-1 and TRBJ2-3; D is possibly TRBD1 or TRBD2 (6 bases each). The sequence was obtained from a human donor in good health (CMV status not recorded). Some clones in this sample may be carry-over from other donors' samples. Material for sequencing was PBMCs, sequenced either directly or after in vitro stimulation (not recorded which). CDR3 protein: CASSRGGGGLGDTQYF. The CDR3 DNA reads TGCGCCAGCAGCCGGGGTGGTGGGGGGCTTGGGGATACGCAGTATTTT.